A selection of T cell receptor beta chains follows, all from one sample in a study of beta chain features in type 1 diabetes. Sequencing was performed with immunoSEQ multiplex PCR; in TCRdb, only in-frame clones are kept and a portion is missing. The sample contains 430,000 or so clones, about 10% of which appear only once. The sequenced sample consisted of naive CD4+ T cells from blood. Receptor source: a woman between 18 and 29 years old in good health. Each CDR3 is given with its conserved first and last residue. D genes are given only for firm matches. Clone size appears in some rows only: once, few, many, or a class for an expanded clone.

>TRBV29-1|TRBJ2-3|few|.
TGCAGCGTTGAATTTCGGCAGCTCAGCACAGATACGCAGTATTTT
CSVEFRQLSTDTQYF
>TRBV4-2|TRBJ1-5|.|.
TGTGCCAGCAGCCAATATGGGTGGGGATATAGCAATCAGCCCCAGCATTTT
CASSQYGWGYSNQPQHF
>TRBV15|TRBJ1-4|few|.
TGTGCCACCAGCCTCCTAGGGGTCCTCTCGAACGAAAAACTGTTTTTT
CATSLLGVLSNEKLFF
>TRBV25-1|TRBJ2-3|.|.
TGTGCCAGCAGTGAATTCGAGGGAGCCACAGATACGCAGTATTTT
CASSEFEGATDTQYF
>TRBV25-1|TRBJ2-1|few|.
TGTGCCAGCGGCATCAGGGTTCGGGATGAGCAGTTCTTC
CASGIRVRDEQFF
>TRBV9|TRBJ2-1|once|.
TGTGCCAGCAGCGTAGAGGGCCGGTTCAATGAGCAGTTCTTC
CASSVEGRFNEQFF
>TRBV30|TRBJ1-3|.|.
TGTGCCTGGAGCCCCAAGCGGGGCGCGGGAAACACCATATATTTT
CAWSPKRGAGNTIYF
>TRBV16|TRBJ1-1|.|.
TGTGCCAGCAGCCTTCGACCCCTAGGAAGCTCTGAAGCTTTCTTT
CASSLRPLGSSEAFF
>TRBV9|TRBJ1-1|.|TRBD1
TGTGCCAGCAGCCAGGACAGGTCGAAGGCTTTCTTT
CASSQDRSKAFF
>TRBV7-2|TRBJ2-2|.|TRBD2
TGTGCCAGCAGCCCCCACTCCCGGGGGGACGGGGAGCTGTTTTTT
CASSPHSRGDGELFF
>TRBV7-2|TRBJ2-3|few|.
TGTGCCAGCAGCTTAGTATTAGCAGGGGACACAGATACGCAGTATTTT
CASSLVLAGDTDTQYF
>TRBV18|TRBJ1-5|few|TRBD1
TGTGCCAGCTCACCCTCCGGGACAGGGGGAAATCAGCCCCAGCATTTT
CASSPSGTGGNQPQHF
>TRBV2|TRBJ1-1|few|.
TGTGCCAGCAGTGAACAGCTGAACACTGAAGCTTTCTTT
CASSEQLNTEAFF
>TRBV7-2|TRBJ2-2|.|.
TGTGCCAGCAGCTTACCCAGGAGAACCGGGGAGCTGTTTTTT
CASSLPRRTGELFF
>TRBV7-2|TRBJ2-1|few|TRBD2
TGTGCCAGCAGCTTAGTGCAAGCGGGGGGGCCCGAGCAGTTCTTC
CASSLVQAGGPEQFF
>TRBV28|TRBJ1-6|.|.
TGTGCCAGCAGTTTATGGGGGACCGCCTATAATTCACCCCTCCACTTT
CASSLWGTAYNSPLHF
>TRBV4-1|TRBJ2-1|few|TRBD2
TGCGCCAGCAGCCAACTGGGACTAGCGGGGGACCGGCGGTTCTTC
CASSQLGLAGDRRFF
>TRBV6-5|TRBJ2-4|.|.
TGTGCCAGCAGTTCTAGCAGGACGCCCAAAAACATTCAGTACTTC
CASSSSRTPKNIQYF
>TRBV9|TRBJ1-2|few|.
TGTGCCAGCAGCGTTCAGGGGTCTACCTATGGCTACACCTTC
CASSVQGSTYGYTF
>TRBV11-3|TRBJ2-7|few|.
TGTGCCAGCAGCTTAGATGGGGACGAGCAGTACTTC
CASSLDGDEQYF
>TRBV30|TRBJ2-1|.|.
TGTGCCTGGAGTGTCCGGTACAATGAGCAGTTCTTC
CAWSVRYNEQFF
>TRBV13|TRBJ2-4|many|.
TGTGCCAGCAGCAGACTACAGGGCCGCAGGGTTCAGTACTTC
CASSRLQGRRVQYF
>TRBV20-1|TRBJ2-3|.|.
TGCAGTGCGAATTGGGGAGATACGCAGTATTTT
CSANWGDTQYF
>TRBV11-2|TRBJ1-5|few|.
TGTGCCAGCAGCTTACTGCCGGATCAGCCCCAGCATTTT
CASSLLPDQPQHF
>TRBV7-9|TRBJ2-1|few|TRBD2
TGTGCCAGCAGCTTAACTAGCGGGAGGACCTACAATGAGCAGTTCTTC
CASSLTSGRTYNEQFF
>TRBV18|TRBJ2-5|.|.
TGTGCCAGCTCACCAAACTTAGGAGAGACCCAGTACTTC
CASSPNLGETQYF
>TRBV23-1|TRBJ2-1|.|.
TGCGCCAGCAGTCAATCTGGGTACGGGGGAAAGTGCAATGAGCAGTTCTTC
CASSQSGYGGKCNEQFF
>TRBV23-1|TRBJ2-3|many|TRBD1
TGCGCCAGCTTCTGGCACAATGGACAGGGACGTGCTAGCACAGATACGCAGTATTTT
CASFWHNGQGRASTDTQYF
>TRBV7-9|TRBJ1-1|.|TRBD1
TGTGCCAGCAGCTTTAGGGACAGGGGACTAAGGGACACTGAAGCTTTCTTT
CASSFRDRGLRDTEAFF
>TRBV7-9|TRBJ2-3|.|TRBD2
TGTGCCAGCAGCTACGGACTAGCGGTCACAGATACGCAGTATTTT
CASSYGLAVTDTQYF
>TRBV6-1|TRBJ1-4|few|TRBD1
TGTGCCGGCGGACGACAGGGGAGTGACGAAAAACTGTTTTTT
CAGGRQGSDEKLFF
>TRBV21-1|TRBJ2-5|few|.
TGTGCCAGCAGCAGGATGGAGACCCAGTACTTC
CASSRMETQYF
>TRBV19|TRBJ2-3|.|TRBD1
TGTGCCAGTGGAATGGACAGGGGCAATACGCAGTATTTT
CASGMDRGNTQYF
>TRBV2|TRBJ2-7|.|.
TGTGCCAGCGCCCCGGGCGGACAGTACTCCTACGAGCAGTACTTC
CASAPGGQYSYEQYF
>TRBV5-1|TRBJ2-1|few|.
TGCGCCAGCAGCTTGGGGTTTAATGAGCAGTTCTTC
CASSLGFNEQFF
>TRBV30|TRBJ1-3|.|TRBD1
TGTGCCTGGAGTTTCCGGGACAGGGATTCCGGCACCATATATTTT
CAWSFRDRDSGTIYF
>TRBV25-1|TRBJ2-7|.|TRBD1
TGTGCCAGCAGTCACCAGGGGGTTGGCTACGAGCAGTACTTC
CASSHQGVGYEQYF
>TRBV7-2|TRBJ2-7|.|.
TGTGCCAGCAGCTTAAGGGGTTACGAGCAGTACTTC
CASSLRGYEQYF